This entry features one T cell receptor beta chain sequence. Its cognate antigen is unknown. These data come from a study of cytomegalovirus exposure and HLA in healthy donors. V was clipped by 7 bases and J by 3 bases, with 10 bases between them. Germline V gene lookup returns CDR1 LGHNT and CDR2 FRNRAP. This CDR3 spans 13 amino acids. Broader study findings: The classifier reportedly diagnosed cytomegalovirus status with high sensitivity and specificity. The study listed roughly 160 cytomegalovirus-associated TCR beta chains. Most TCR sequences were seen very rarely across donors, but some public TCRs occurred in many.

Clones were read by immunoSEQ multiplex PCR, and TCRdb kept only the in-frame ones, dropping some. The sample records about 250,000 clones, roughly 84% being singletons. The TCR originated in a young man in good health and CMV-seropositive. This chain connects TRBV12-5 to TRBJ2-1; D remains ambiguous. Sequenced sample: PBMCs. DNA of the CDR3: TGTGCTAGTGTGTCGGCCTTCTACAATGAGCAGTTCTTC. It codes for CASVSAFYNEQFF.